Shown below are 5 T cell receptor beta chains from a single sample sequenced in a study of cytomegalovirus exposure and HLA in healthy donors. PCR primers comprised 60 Vbeta and 13 Jbeta primers. The assay was immunoSEQ multiplex PCR, and TCRdb's table has in-frame clones only and misses some. The sample yields 140,000 or so clones, about 82% seen once. Input material: PBMCs. These receptor sequences come from a woman aged 40-49 years in good health and CMV-seropositive.

This chain connects TRBV7-2 to TRBJ2-3, with TRBD2 matching 10 bases. Germline CDR1 is SGHTA and CDR2 is FQGNSA. V dropped 0 bases and J dropped 4; count of bases not matched to a gene: 1. The CDR3 runs to 15 residues. The CDR3 reads CASSLAGTSADTQYF. The CDR3 coding sequence is TGTGCCAGCAGCTTAGCCGGGACTAGCGCAGATACGCAGTATTTT.

The chain employs TRBV4-1 and TRBJ2-1, with 10 positions matching TRBD2. This CDR3 comprises 17 residues. The germline V gene encodes CDR1 MGHRA and CDR2 YSYEKL. V dropped 3 bases and J dropped 2; count of bases not matched to a gene: 7. The DNA of the CDR3 is TGCGCCAGCAGCCATGAGTGGCTAGCGGGGGCCTACAATGAGCAGTTCTTC. Translated: CASSHEWLAGAYNEQFF.

The rearrangement uses TRBV28 and TRBJ2-7; 8 bases match TRBD2. Trimming at V came to 4 bases and at J to 5 bases, leaving 7 bases not matched to a gene. The germline CDR1 and CDR2 sequences are MDHEN and SYDVKM. This CDR3 contains 14 residues. This CDR3 reads CASSSGTSQHEQYF. DNA of the CDR3: TGTGCCAGCAGTTCAGGGACTAGTCAACACGAGCAGTACTTC.

This chain uses TRBV5-6 with TRBJ2-7; no reliable D call. Trimming shortened V by 0 bases and J by 3 bases, and 10 bases separated the two germline ends. Germline V lookup: CDR1 SGHDT, CDR2 YYEEEE. The CDR3 runs 14 residues. The CDR3 protein is CASSLAQPNYEQYF. The CDR3 coding sequence is TGTGCCAGCAGCTTGGCACAGCCAAACTACGAGCAGTACTTC.

The genes are TRBV29-1 and TRBJ2-7; TRBD2 agrees at 10 bases. Unmatched junction bases numbered 11, after V lost 4 bases and J lost 8 bases. Germline values: CDR1 SQVTM, CDR2 ANQGSEA. The CDR3 has 14 residues. This CDR3 is CSVVSFLAGEKQYF. The CDR3 region has the DNA TGCAGCGTTGTTTCTTTTCTAGCGGGAGAAAAGCAGTACTTC.